The 21 T cell receptor beta chains reported below all come from one sample, sequenced in a study of spatial heterogeneity in lung cancer. Time point specified: blood at routine non-recurrence follow-up after resection. MiXCR, run by TCRdb on the 5' RACE reads, gives a single entry per CDR3 protein. Among under 20,000 distinct CDR3 sequences listed, over 15% were seen once. The sequences come from PBMCs, collected at follow-up. These receptor sequences come from a male donor with early-stage non-small cell lung cancer.

This clonotype has only a few counts. The genes are TRBV19 and TRBJ1-2, with 7 nucleotides matching TRBD1. Germline CDR1 LNHDA, CDR2 SQIVND (reference sequence). V lost 5 bases, J lost 4 bases, and 10 bases stayed unmatched. This CDR3 region has 15 residues. Here the CDR3 DNA reads TGTGCCAGTAGTGCGGGTCCAGGGGGTAGCTATGGCTACACCTTC. It translates to CASSAGPGGSYGYTF. The full variable domain, in which reference TRBV19 and TRBJ1-2 provide the parts outside the CDR3, is DGGITQSPKYLFRKEGQNVTLSCEQNLNHDAMYWYRQDPGQGLRLIYYSQIVNDFQKGDIAEGYSVSREKKESFPLTVTSAQKNPTAFYLCASSAGPGGSYGYTFGSGTRLTVV.

This sequence joins TRBV5-5 and TRBJ2-5; D remains ambiguous. The length of the CDR3 is 14 residues. Deletions cut 0 bases from V and 4 bases from J, with 10 bases between. In germline, CDR1 is SGHKS, CDR2 YYEKEE (reference sequence). The CDR3 protein is CASSLGHLGETQYF. In DNA form, the CDR3 reads TGTGCCAGCAGCTTGGGCCATTTGGGAGAGACCCAGTACTTC.

There are a few counts of this clonotype. One junction end does not reproduce the germline sequence, and a read error may be involved. The V and J genes are TRBV7-7 and TRBJ2-7; no clear D gene. The CDR3 has 14 amino acids. The germline V gene has CDR1 SSHAT and CDR2 FNYEAQ (reference sequence). The CDR3 DNA reads as TGTGCTAGCAGCTCAGACACTAACTCCTACGAGCAGTACTTC. Translating it yields CASSSDTNSYEQYF. Full variable domain (outside the CDR3, taken from reference TRBV7-7 and TRBJ2-7): GAGVSQSPRYKVTKRGQDVTLRCDPISSHATLYWYQQALGQGPEFLTYFNYEAQPDKSGLPSDRFSAERPEGSISTLTIQRTEQRDSAMYRCASSSDTNSYEQYFGPGTRLTVT.

The chain couples TRBV5-4 to TRBJ1-1, with D maybe TRBD1 (5 bases). The ends were cut back, 0 bases at V and 4 bases at J, with 13 bases in the middle. There are 15 residues in the CDR3. Germline loops: CDR1 SGHNT, CDR2 YYREEE (reference sequence). The DNA of the CDR3 is TGTGCCAGCAGCTTGGCCGTGCAGGGTGGCACTGAAGCTTTCTTT. It is translated as CASSLAVQGGTEAFF.

Many counts were recorded for this clonotype. The chain uses TRBV7-3 and TRBJ2-1, with 8 bases matching TRBD2. Unmatched junction bases numbered 18, after V lost 5 bases and J lost 9 bases. The V gene's germline CDR1 is SGHTA and CDR2 FQGTGA. The CDR3 spans 17 residues. DNA for the CDR3: TGTGCCAGCAGCCGAGAAGGGACTAGACTACGTGCTCCTGAGCAGTTCTTC. Its translation: CASSREGTRLRAPEQFF.

This clonotype is medium-sized (0.01 to 0.1%). The rearrangement joins TRBV7-9 to TRBJ2-3, with 11 nucleotides matching TRBD2. V was clipped by 3 bases and J by 3 bases; unmatched bases: 8. Germline V gene lookup returns CDR1 SEHNR and CDR2 FQNEAQ (reference sequence). The CDR3 extends over 17 amino acids. The CDR3 here is CASSLNGLAGGTDTQYF. The CDR3 bases are TGTGCCAGCAGCTTGAACGGGCTAGCGGGGGGAACAGATACGCAGTATTTT.

The V gene is TRBV12-1, the J gene TRBJ2-3; TRBD2, the D gene given by the table, was not confirmed from the DNA. TRBV12-1 is designated a pseudogene. The CDR3 extends over 19 amino acids. CDR3 sequence reads: CASSYGLAGAPSSTDTQYF. CDR3 nucleotide sequence: TGTGCCAGCAGCTACGGACTAGCGGGGGCTCCATCTAGCACAGATACGCAGTATTTT.

In this sample, this clonotype turned up a few times. V is TRBV7-2 and J is TRBJ2-1; a possible D gene is TRBD2 (7 bases). Trimming removed 1 base from V and 9 bases from J, with 16 bases in between. The CDR3 sequence is 15 residues long. The V gene's germline CDR1 is SGHTA and CDR2 FQGNSA. CDR3: CASSLGGGGPREQFF. CDR3 bases: TGTGCCAGCAGCTTAGGGGGCGGGGGCCCTCGTGAGCAGTTCTTC.

The V call is TRBV29-1, the J call TRBJ2-5; maybe TRBD2 (5 bases). The CDR3 contains 12 residues. In germline, CDR1 is SQVTM, CDR2 ANQGSEA. V was clipped by 8 bases and J by 1 base, with 11 bases between them. The CDR3 DNA follows: TGCAGCACGATAGGACTCCAAGAGACCCAGTACTTC. It is translated as CSTIGLQETQYF.

DNA of the CDR3: TGTGCCAGCAGTCCGGACGCCGGGACAGGGGGGGACACTGAAGCTTTCTTT. This gives the protein CASSPDAGTGGDTEAFF. The rearrangement joins TRBV27 to TRBJ1-1; 11 nucleotides match TRBD1. This CDR3 has 17 amino acids. Germline CDR1 MNHEY, CDR2 SMNVEV (reference sequence). After removal of 5 bases from V and 3 bases from J, the junction contained 11 bases not matched to a gene.

This clonotype was picked up a small number of times. CDR3: CASSSGTAQPQHF. CDR3 DNA sequence: TGTGCCAGCAGTTCCGGGACAGCCCAGCCCCAGCATTTT. V is TRBV6-5 and J is TRBJ1-5, with 7 bases aligning to TRBD1. The CDR3 sequence is 13 residues long. J lost 7 bases, V lost 4 bases, and 4 bases had no gene match. From germline, CDR1 is MNHEY and CDR2 SVGAGI.

The V call is TRBV12-3 or TRBV12-4, the J call TRBJ2-4; D might be TRBD1 (6 bases). The CDR3 has 16 amino acids. V lost 5 bases to trimming and J lost 0 bases, with 14 bases between them. CDR3 coding DNA: TGTGCCAGCAGTCCCAGGACAGAGCTAGCCAAAAACATTCAGTACTTC. It specifies CASSPRTELAKNIQYF.

The gene calls are TRBV9 and TRBJ2-3; 9 positions agree with TRBD2. J lost 8 bases, V lost 0 bases, and 7 bases had no gene match. This CDR3 comprises 15 residues. CDR1 is SGDLS and CDR2 is YYNGEE in the germline V gene. In nucleotides, the CDR3 is TGTGCCAGCAGCGTAGAGGCGGGGGGGCCGGGTACGCAGTATTTT. It specifies CASSVEAGGPGTQYF.

This clonotype is medium-sized. The chain couples TRBV3-1 to TRBJ2-7; possible D gene TRBD1, 5 bases. The CDR3 consists of 17 residues. The ends were cut back, 0 bases at V and 0 bases at J, with 15 bases in the middle. Germline values: CDR1 LGHDT, CDR2 YNNKEL (reference sequence). The CDR3 nucleotides read TGTGCCAGCAGCCAAGATCTTTCCCCAGGGTACTCCTACGAGCAGTACTTC. Protein: CASSQDLSPGYSYEQYF.

This clonotype occurred many times. The chain is built from TRBV7-2 and TRBJ1-4; D is ambiguous. CDR3 size: 12 residues. Germline V CDR1 and CDR2: SGHTA, FQGNSA. Trimming removed 0 bases from V and 11 bases from J, with 7 bases in between. The CDR3 loop is CASSLAQGKLFF. Here the CDR3 DNA reads TGTGCCAGCAGCTTAGCGCAAGGGAAACTGTTTTTT.

This clonotype was picked up a small number of times. The chain has TRBV2 and TRBJ2-7; maybe TRBD1 (6 bases). V lost 1 base to trimming and J lost 4 bases, with 17 bases between them. Germline CDR1 SNHLY, CDR2 FYNNEI. This CDR3 is 16 amino acids long. The DNA of the CDR3 is TGTGCCAGCAGTGAAGAGTTCCGAGGGGGTGATTACGAGCAGTACTTC. Translated: CASSEEFRGGDYEQYF.

The chain employs TRBV19 and TRBJ2-6; D not certain. V gave up 2 bases and J gave up 0 bases, with 8 bases separating them. Germline loops: CDR1 LNHDA, CDR2 SQIVND (reference sequence). The CDR3 is 16 amino acids. The CDR3 protein is CASSIQANSGANVLTF. The CDR3, as DNA: TGTGCCAGTAGTATACAGGCTAACTCTGGGGCCAACGTCCTGACTTTC.

The sample holds a few counts of this clonotype. An end of the junction differs from the germline gene, which may be a read error. The chain couples TRBV4-2 to TRBJ1-2, with TRBD1 as a possible D gene (6 bases). The germline V gene has CDR1 LGHNA and CDR2 YNFKEQ. The CDR3 contains 12 residues. CDR3 residues: CASSRTGTGLIF. CDR3 nucleotides: TGTGCCAGCAGCCGAACAGGCACAGGGTTGATCTTC.

The chain employs TRBV25-1 and TRBJ1-1; the D is unclear. CDR3 size: 14 residues. V was trimmed by 0 bases and J by 6 bases, leaving 11 bases between them. Germline assignment: CDR1 MGHDK and CDR2 SYGVNS. The CDR3 bases are TGTGCCAGCAGTGAATATAGATTTGGCGCTGAAGCTTTCTTT. Its translation: CASSEYRFGAEAFF.

In this sample, this clonotype turned up many times. This chain uses TRBV3-1 with TRBJ2-5, with D perhaps matching TRBD2 (5 bases). Germline V gene data show CDR1 as LGHDT and CDR2 as YNNKEL (reference sequence). The length of the CDR3 is 16 residues. The V and J ends lost 0 bases and 5 bases respectively, with 16 bases between them. The CDR3 reads CASSQDIGSLGETQYF. The CDR3 bases are TGTGCCAGCAGCCAAGATATAGGGAGCCTAGGGGAGACCCAGTACTTC.

This clonotype has more than one count but fewer than ten. The DNA of the CDR3 is TGCGCCAGCAGCCAATCTCGGTTTTCCCCCGGCCAAGAGACCCAGTACTTC. As protein: CASSQSRFSPGQETQYF. The rearrangement uses TRBV4-1 and TRBJ2-5; D is unresolved. CDR3 length: 17 residues. Trimming cost V 2 bases and J 1 base, with 17 bases left between them. Germline V gene data show CDR1 as MGHRA and CDR2 as YSYEKL.